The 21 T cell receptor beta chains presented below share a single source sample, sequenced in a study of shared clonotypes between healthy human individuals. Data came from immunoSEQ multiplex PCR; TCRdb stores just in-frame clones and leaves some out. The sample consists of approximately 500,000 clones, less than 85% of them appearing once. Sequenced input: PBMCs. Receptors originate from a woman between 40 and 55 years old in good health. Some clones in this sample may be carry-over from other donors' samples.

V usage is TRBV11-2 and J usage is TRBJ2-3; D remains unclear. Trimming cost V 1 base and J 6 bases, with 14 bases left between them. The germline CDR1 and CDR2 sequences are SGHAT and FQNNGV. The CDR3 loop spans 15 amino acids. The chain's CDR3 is CASSLVLRSADTQYF. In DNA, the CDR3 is TGTGCCAGCAGCTTAGTTCTCAGGTCGGCTGATACGCAGTATTTT.

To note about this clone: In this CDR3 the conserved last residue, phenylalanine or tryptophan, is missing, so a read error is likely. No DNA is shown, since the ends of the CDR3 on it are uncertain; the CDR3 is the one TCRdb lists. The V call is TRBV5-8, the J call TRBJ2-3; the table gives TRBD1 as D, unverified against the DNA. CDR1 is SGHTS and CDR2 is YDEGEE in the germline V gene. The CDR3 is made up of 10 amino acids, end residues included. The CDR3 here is CASSPGQTGS.

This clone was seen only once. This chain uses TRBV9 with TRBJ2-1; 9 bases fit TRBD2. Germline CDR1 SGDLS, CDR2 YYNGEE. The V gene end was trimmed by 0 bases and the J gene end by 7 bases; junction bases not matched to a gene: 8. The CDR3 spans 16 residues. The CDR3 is CASSVVAGGPGNEQFF. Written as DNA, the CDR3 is TGTGCCAGCAGCGTAGTGGCGGGAGGGCCGGGAAATGAGCAGTTCTTC.

Here the CDR3 reads CASSFGRGLVGEKLFF. DNA of the CDR3: TGTGCCAGCAGCTTCGGCAGGGGGCTGGTTGGTGAAAAACTGTTTTTT. This chain connects TRBV7-6 to TRBJ1-4; 8 nucleotides agree with TRBD1. Germline V gene sequence: CDR1 SGHVS, CDR2 FNYEAQ. This CDR3 is built from 16 residues. With 3 bases clipped from V and 7 bases from J, the junction kept 10 bases outside the gene matches. The entire variable domain, with the rest obtained from reference TRBV7-6 and TRBJ1-4, is as follows: GAGVSQSPRYKVTKRGQDVALRCDPISGHVSLYWYRQALGQGPEFLTYFNYEAQQDKSGLPNDRFSAERPEGSISTLTIQRTEQRDSAMYRCASSFGRGLVGEKLFFGSGTQLSVL.

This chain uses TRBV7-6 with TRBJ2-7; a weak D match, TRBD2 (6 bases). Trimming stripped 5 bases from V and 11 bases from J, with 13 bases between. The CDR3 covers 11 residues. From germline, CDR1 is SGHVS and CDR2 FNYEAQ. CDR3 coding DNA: TGTGCCAGCAGCCCCGGGGAGGAGAAGTACTTC. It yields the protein CASSPGEEKYF.

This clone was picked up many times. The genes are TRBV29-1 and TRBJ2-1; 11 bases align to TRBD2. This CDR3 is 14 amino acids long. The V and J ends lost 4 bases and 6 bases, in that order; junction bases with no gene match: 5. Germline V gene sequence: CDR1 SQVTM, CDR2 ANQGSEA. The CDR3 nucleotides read TGCAGCGTTGTGCGCCTAGCGGGAGGCAATGAGCAGTTCTTC. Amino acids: CSVVRLAGGNEQFF.

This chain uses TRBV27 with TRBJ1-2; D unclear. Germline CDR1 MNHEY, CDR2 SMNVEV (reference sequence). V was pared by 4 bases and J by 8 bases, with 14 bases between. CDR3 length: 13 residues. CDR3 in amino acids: CASSSHSTGGYTF. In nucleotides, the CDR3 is TGTGCCAGCAGTTCGCACTCAACGGGGGGCTACACCTTC.

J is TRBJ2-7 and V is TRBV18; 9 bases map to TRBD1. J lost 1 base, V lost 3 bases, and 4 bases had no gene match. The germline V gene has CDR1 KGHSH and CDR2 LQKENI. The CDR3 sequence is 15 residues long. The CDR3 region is CASSPGQGESYEQYF. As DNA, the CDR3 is TGTGCCAGCTCACCGGGACAGGGAGAGTCCTACGAGCAGTACTTC.

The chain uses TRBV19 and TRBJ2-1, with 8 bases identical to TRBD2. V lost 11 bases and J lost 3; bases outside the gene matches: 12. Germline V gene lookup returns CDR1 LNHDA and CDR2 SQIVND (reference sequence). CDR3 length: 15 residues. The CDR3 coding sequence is TGTGCCGTTTCTATAAGCGGGAGCCTCTACAATGAGCAGTTCTTC. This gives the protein CAVSISGSLYNEQFF. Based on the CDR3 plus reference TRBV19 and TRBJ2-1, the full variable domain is DGGITQSPKYLFRKEGQNVTLSCEQNLNHDAMYWYRQDPGQGLRLIYYSQIVNDFQKGDIAEGYSVSREKKESFPLTVTSAQKNPTAFYLCAVSISGSLYNEQFFGPGTRLTVL.

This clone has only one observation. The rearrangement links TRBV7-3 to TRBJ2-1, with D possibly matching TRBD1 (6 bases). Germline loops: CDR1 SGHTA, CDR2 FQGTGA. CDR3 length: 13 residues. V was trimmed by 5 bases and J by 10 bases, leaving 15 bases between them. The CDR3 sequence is CASSQTSTGEQFF. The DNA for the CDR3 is TGTGCCAGCAGCCAGACCTCCACAGGGGAGCAGTTCTTC.

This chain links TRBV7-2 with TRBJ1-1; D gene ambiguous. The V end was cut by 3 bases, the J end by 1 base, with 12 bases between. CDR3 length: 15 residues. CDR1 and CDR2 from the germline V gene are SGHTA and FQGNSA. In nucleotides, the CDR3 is TGTGCCAGCAGCTTGTTTGGTGGAACGAACACTGAAGCTTTCTTT. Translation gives CASSLFGGTNTEAFF.

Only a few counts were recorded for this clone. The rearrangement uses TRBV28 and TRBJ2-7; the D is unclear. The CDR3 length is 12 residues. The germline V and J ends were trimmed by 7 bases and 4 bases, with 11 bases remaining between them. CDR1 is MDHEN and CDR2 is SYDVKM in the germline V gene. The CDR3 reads CASKAERYEQYF. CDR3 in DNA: TGTGCCAGCAAGGCGGAAAGATACGAGCAGTACTTC.

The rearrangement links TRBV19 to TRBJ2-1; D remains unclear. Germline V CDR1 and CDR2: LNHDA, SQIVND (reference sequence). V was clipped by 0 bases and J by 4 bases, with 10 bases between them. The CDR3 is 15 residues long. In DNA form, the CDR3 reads TGTGCCAGTAGTATAGACCACCTACGGTACAATGAGCAGTTCTTC. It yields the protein CASSIDHLRYNEQFF.

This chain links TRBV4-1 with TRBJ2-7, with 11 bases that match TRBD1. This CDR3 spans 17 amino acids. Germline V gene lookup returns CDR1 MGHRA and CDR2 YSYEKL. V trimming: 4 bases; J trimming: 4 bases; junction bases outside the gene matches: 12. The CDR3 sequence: CASSPSAAGQGAYEQYF. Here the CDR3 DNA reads TGCGCCAGCAGCCCCTCTGCGGCCGGACAGGGGGCTTACGAGCAGTACTTC.

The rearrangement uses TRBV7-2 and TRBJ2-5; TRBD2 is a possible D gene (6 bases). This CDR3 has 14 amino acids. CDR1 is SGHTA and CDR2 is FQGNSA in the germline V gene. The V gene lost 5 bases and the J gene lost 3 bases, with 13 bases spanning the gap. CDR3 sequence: CASSPPGTEETQYF. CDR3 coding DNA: TGTGCCAGCAGCCCGCCCGGGACTGAAGAGACCCAGTACTTC.

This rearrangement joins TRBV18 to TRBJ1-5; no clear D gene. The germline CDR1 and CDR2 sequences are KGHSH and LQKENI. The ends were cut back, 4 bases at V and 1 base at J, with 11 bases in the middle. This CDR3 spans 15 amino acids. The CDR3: CASSLRRESNQPQHF. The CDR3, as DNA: TGTGCCAGCTCACTCCGACGGGAAAGCAATCAGCCCCAGCATTTT.

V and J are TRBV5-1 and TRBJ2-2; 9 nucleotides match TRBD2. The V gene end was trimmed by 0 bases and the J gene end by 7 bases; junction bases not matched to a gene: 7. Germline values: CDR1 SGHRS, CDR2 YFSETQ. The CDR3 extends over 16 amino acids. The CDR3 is CASSLEPSGTDGELFF. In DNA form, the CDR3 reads TGCGCCAGCAGCTTGGAACCTAGCGGGACGGACGGGGAGCTGTTTTTT.

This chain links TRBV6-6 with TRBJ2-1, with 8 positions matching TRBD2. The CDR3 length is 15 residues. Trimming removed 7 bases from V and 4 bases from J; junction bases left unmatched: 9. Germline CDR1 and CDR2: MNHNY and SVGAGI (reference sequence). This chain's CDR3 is CASTVSGAEYNEQFF. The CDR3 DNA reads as TGTGCCAGCACCGTTAGCGGGGCGGAGTACAATGAGCAGTTCTTC.

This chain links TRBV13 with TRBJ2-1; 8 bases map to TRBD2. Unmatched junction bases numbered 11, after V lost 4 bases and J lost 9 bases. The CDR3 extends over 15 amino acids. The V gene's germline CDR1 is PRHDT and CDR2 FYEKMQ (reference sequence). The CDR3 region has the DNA TGTGCCAGCAGCTCGGGACTAGTGGCTCTCCGTGAGCAGTTCTTC. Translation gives CASSSGLVALREQFF.

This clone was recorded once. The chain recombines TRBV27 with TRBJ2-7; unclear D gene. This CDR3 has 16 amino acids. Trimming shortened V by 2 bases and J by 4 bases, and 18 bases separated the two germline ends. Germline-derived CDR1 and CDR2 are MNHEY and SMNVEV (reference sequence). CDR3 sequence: CASSLDPPGVGYEQYF. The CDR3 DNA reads TGTGCCAGCAGTTTAGACCCCCCCGGAGTAGGTTACGAGCAGTACTTC.

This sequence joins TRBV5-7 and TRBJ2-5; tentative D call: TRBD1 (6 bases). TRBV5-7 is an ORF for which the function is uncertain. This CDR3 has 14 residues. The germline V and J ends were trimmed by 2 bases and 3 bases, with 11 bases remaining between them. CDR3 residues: CASSLNTGKETQYF. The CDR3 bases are TGTGCCAGCAGCTTAAATACAGGGAAAGAGACCCAGTACTTC.